This T cell receptor beta chain was retrieved from a study of siplizumab effects on memory and regulatory T cells (dated by TCRdb to about 2019). For the wider study: The study looked at the effect of siplizumab, an anti-CD2 antibody, on alloreactive T-cell subsets in allogeneic mixed lymphocyte reactions made from human PBMCs.

As regards this clone: The antigen this receptor binds is unknown. Base quality data are lacking; no much larger clone is found one base away.

Overall study outcomes, separate from this receptor: Siplizumab significantly lowered the cumulative frequency of alloreactive sequences that could be traced to unstimulated CD4+ memory T cells. No functional confirmation was obtained for the suppressive function of proliferating Tregs from siplizumab cultures. Greater diversity appeared to be present in unstimulated naive T cells than in memory T cells, and a substantial contribution to the alloresponse seemed to be made by naive cells. Because sequences at frequencies below about 10^-5 were poorly captured, only a minor fraction of alloreactive clones could be mapped back to unstimulated subsets. For roughly 75-97% of proliferating CD4+ or CD8+ clones, no naive or memory phenotype could be assigned. Among mappable alloreactive CD4+ clones, the Treg-derived fraction averaged approximately 63% with siplizumab versus about 25% in control reactions.

The library was produced with the immunoSEQ multiplex PCR assay. Roughly 100,000 TCR templates per sample were assayed by the deep sequencing platform. Genomic DNA extracted from sorted T cells was used for TCRbeta CDR3 sequencing. The study's processing was this. The R programming language was used for clonal analysis of TCRbeta CDR3 data. Unstimulated samples were compared with post-reaction CFSE-low samples to define alloreactive CD4+ and CD8+ clones. By matching sequences to the repertoires of sorted unstimulated Treg and non-Treg cells, each alloreactive CD4+ clone was assigned a regulatory or non-regulatory origin. Imported from immuneACCESS, the table was reduced by TCRdb to in-frame sequences with V and J called. These copies leave out some clones; in studies compared against another copy, an unresolved V gene accounts for under half, and the cause of the remainder is not known. V, J and clone size are those of that table, while D and trimming were read from the DNA. The sample includes about 48,000 clones, with less than 90% observed a single time. The ten biggest clones cover roughly 0.37% of the sample.

Unstimulated CD4+ memory cells were also sequenced in three donor pairs, together with CD4+ naive, CD8+ TEMRA, CD8+ naive and CD8+ effector memory subsets. Sorted unstimulated T cells, along with proliferating T cells recovered from mixed lymphocyte reactions, underwent TCRbeta CDR3 sequencing. Fresh whole blood from more than 9 HLA-typed healthy donors served as the source for isolating PBMCs. The source material was naive CD8+ T cells sorted from blood. In the paper's terms, the cell subset or site label means: unstimulated naive T cells. The clonotype comes from a human donor in good health.

In nucleotides, the sequence is TGTGCCAGCAGCCCGCACCGGCCCGGGACAGGGTCCCTCTCTGGGGCCAACGTCCTGACTTTC. Translated, this is CASSPHRPGTGSLSGANVLTF. The sequence is built from TRBV4-2 and TRBJ2-6; 9 bases in the middle match TRBD1. The junction shows trimming of 4 bases on V and 0 bases on J, and the gene matches do not reach 16 bases of it. There are 21 amino acids in the CDR3, from cysteine to phenylalanine inclusive. Of the read, only the CDR3 DNA is kept; its 63 bases are in frame from base 1. The germline V gene yields LGHNA for CDR1 and YNFKEQ for CDR2.